This entry lists 23 T cell receptor beta chains sequenced from one sample in a study of blood T cell repertoires in COVID-19 (dated by TCRdb to about 2020). The method was the immunoSEQ multiplex PCR assay. TCRdb took this table from immuneACCESS and kept in-frame rearrangements with V and J called. Such tables lack part of the clones; where checked against another copy, unresolved V genes explain under half of the gap, and the rest is unexplained. The sample table lists 45,000 or so clones, about 90% of them with a count of one. Approximately 23% of the sample is held by the ten biggest clonotypes. Sequenced: peripheral blood. The receptors come from an elderly woman in a cohort sampled during active or convalescent COVID-19.

The chain carries TRBV5-6 and TRBJ1-6; 10 nucleotides agree with TRBD1. CDR3 size: 15 residues. With V trimmed by 4 bases and J by 9 bases, 7 bases remained unmatched. Per germline, CDR1 SGHDT and CDR2 YYEEEE. DNA for the CDR3: TGTGCCAGCAGCGAGACGGGACAGGGGCGTTCACCCCTCCACTTT. Its protein product is CASSETGQGRSPLHF.

The chain couples TRBV5-1 to TRBJ1-2; D is unclear. This CDR3 comprises 14 residues. From germline, CDR1 is SGHRS and CDR2 YFSETQ. V lost 0 bases and J lost 8, with 14 bases in between. CDR3 region: CASSLGEGGRGYTF. In DNA, the CDR3 is TGCGCCAGCAGCTTGGGAGAGGGAGGTCGAGGCTACACCTTC.

The rearrangement links TRBV29-1 to TRBJ1-2, with a possible D match to TRBD1 (5 bases). Between the trimmed V and J ends, which lost 2 bases and 8 bases, there was a span of 9 bases. CDR1 is SQVTM, CDR2 ANQGSEA, per germline. The CDR3 is made up of 11 amino acids. DNA for the CDR3: TGCAGCGTTGAACAGGGTGGGGGCTACACCTTC. Protein product: CSVEQGGGYTF.

This clone occurred once. The chain has TRBV5-4 and TRBJ1-1, with 8 bases matching TRBD1. This CDR3 region has 16 residues. V dropped 4 bases and J dropped 4; count of bases not matched to a gene: 12. The germline V gene has CDR1 SGHNT and CDR2 YYREEE (reference sequence). The CDR3 sequence: CASSAGQGRGGTEAFF. CDR3 DNA sequence: TGTGCCAGCAGCGCCGGACAGGGAAGGGGGGGCACTGAAGCTTTCTTT.

The chain has TRBV2 and TRBJ1-3, with D perhaps TRBD1 (5 bases). The CDR3 spans 14 residues. CDR1 is SNHLY, CDR2 FYNNEI, per germline. Trimming took 5 bases from V and 2 from J, leaving 10 bases between them. This chain's CDR3 is CASSKDSPGNTIYF. CDR3 bases: TGTGCCAGCAGTAAAGACAGCCCTGGAAACACCATATATTTT. Filled out from reference TRBV2 and TRBJ1-3, the complete variable domain reads EPEVTQTPSHQVTQMGQEVILRCVPISNHLYFYWYRQILGQKVEFLVSFYNNEISEKSEIFDDQFSVERPDGSNFTLKIRSTKLEDSAMYFCASSKDSPGNTIYFGEGSWLTVV.

The chain has TRBV5-1 and TRBJ2-3; 12 bases are a match to TRBD2. The CDR3 runs 17 residues. The trim removed 3 bases at V and 1 base at J, leaving 6 bases unmatched. Germline V lookup: CDR1 SGHRS, CDR2 YFSETQ. This chain's CDR3 is CASSSGLAGLGTDTQYF. The CDR3 nucleotides read TGCGCCAGCAGCTCTGGACTAGCGGGGCTCGGCACAGATACGCAGTATTTT.

The chain employs TRBV7-2 and TRBJ2-7; D is unresolved. The V gene's germline CDR1 is SGHTA and CDR2 FQGNSA. The CDR3 spans 15 residues. Trimming pared 3 bases from V and 3 bases from J, leaving 15 bases between. The CDR3 sequence is CASSFDPIRSYEQYF. CDR3 DNA: TGTGCCAGCAGCTTTGATCCGATCAGAAGCTACGAGCAGTACTTC.

This chain's CDR3 is CASSIQGYETQYF. CDR3 in DNA: TGTGCCAGTAGCATACAGGGGTATGAGACCCAGTACTTC. The chain joins TRBV19 to TRBJ2-5, with TRBD1 identical over 7 bases. The CDR3 extends over 13 amino acids. The V and J ends lost 6 bases and 5 bases, in that order; junction bases with no gene match: 6. Germline CDR1 is LNHDA and CDR2 is SQIVND (reference sequence).

V is TRBV19 and J is TRBJ1-5, with TRBD1 matching 7 bases. V gave up 9 bases and J gave up 5 bases; unmatched junction bases: 10. The CDR3 totals 14 residues. Germline lookup yields CDR1 LNHDA and CDR2 SQIVND (reference sequence). DNA of the CDR3: TGTGCCAGCGCGACAGGGATAGGCGATCAGCCCCAGCATTTT. Translation: CASATGIGDQPQHF.

The rearrangement uses TRBV19 and TRBJ1-2; no clear D gene. Germline values: CDR1 LNHDA, CDR2 SQIVND (reference sequence). The germline V and J ends were trimmed by 2 bases and 10 bases, with 14 bases remaining between them. The CDR3 is 13 residues long. The CDR3 DNA reads TGTGCCAGTAGTATAAGGTATAGCCCGGCCTACACCTTC. Its translation is CASSIRYSPAYTF.

The chain uses TRBV5-6 and TRBJ2-3; 9 nucleotides align to TRBD2. The germline CDR1 and CDR2 sequences are SGHDT and YYEEEE. The CDR3 consists of 17 residues. V gave up 0 bases and J gave up 2 bases; unmatched junction bases: 7. CDR3 nucleotides: TGTGCCAGCAGCTTGGACCCGGGACTAGCTTCCACAGATACGCAGTATTTT. The encoded protein is CASSLDPGLASTDTQYF.

The chain recombines TRBV6-5 with TRBJ2-5; tentatively, D is TRBD2 (5 bases). The CDR3 sequence is 15 residues long. Trimming took off 0 bases at V and 5 bases at J, with 13 bases between the two ends. CDR1 MNHEY and CDR2 SVGAGI come from the germline V gene. CDR3 amino acids: CASSYSRETGETQYF. Here the CDR3 DNA reads TGTGCCAGCAGTTACTCGAGGGAGACCGGCGAGACCCAGTACTTC.

The rearrangement links TRBV7-8 to TRBJ1-1, with a possible D match to TRBD1 (6 bases). The V gene lost 5 bases and the J gene lost 0 bases, with 22 bases spanning the gap. Germline V lookup: CDR1 SGHVS, CDR2 FQNEAQ. CDR3 size: 18 residues. The CDR3 loop reads CASSPWVARGNMNTEAFF. The CDR3 region has the DNA TGTGCCAGCAGCCCCTGGGTCGCCAGGGGCAACATGAACACTGAAGCTTTCTTT.

The J gene is TRBJ1-2, the V gene TRBV10-3; the D gene is possibly TRBD1 (5 bases). The V end lost 8 bases, the J end lost 4 bases, and 11 bases lay between the germline ends. CDR3 size: 12 residues. Germline V gene lookup returns CDR1 ENHRY and CDR2 SYGVKD. CDR3: CAIGGGGYGYTF. The CDR3 nucleotides are TGTGCCATCGGGGGAGGTGGCTATGGCTACACCTTC.

This clone appeared once. This chain connects TRBV6-5 to TRBJ1-1; D perhaps matches TRBD1 (5 bases). Trimming removed 5 bases from V and 5 bases from J, with 18 bases in between. In germline, CDR1 is MNHEY, CDR2 SVGAGI. CDR3 length: 15 residues. The CDR3 region is CASSPGGGEGTEAFF. DNA of the CDR3: TGTGCCAGCAGTCCCGGGGGGGGAGAAGGGACTGAAGCTTTCTTT.

A single count supports this clone. The V call is TRBV18, the J call TRBJ2-1; TRBD2 is a possible D gene (5 bases). The CDR3 loop spans 14 amino acids. V was cut by 2 bases and J by 1 base, with 6 bases left in between. Germline V gene sequence: CDR1 KGHSH, CDR2 LQKENI. The CDR3 DNA follows: TGTGCCAGCTCACCAGCGGGTTCCTACAATGAGCAGTTCTTC. Translating gives CASSPAGSYNEQFF.

The genes are TRBV5-1 and TRBJ1-6; perhaps TRBD1 as D (6 bases). V was cut by 0 bases and J by 6 bases, with 16 bases left in between. Germline-derived CDR1 and CDR2 are SGHRS and YFSETQ. This CDR3 region has 17 residues. CDR3 in amino acids: CASSLVVGQGTNSPLHF. CDR3 DNA sequence: TGCGCCAGCAGCTTGGTAGTGGGGCAGGGGACTAATTCACCCCTCCACTTT.

This clone was found a few times. The chain joins TRBV19 to TRBJ2-1, with TRBD2 matching 11 bases. The trim removed 7 bases at V and 4 bases at J, leaving 6 bases unmatched. The CDR3 runs to 15 residues. The germline gives CDR1 LNHDA, CDR2 SQIVND (reference sequence). CDR3 sequence reads: CASTLTSGVYNEQFF. CDR3 nucleotide sequence: TGTGCCAGTACCTTGACTAGCGGGGTGTACAATGAGCAGTTCTTC. The variable domain in full, with the rest retrieved from reference TRBV19 and TRBJ2-1, is DGGITQSPKYLFRKEGQNVTLSCEQNLNHDAMYWYRQDPGQGLRLIYYSQIVNDFQKGDIAEGYSVSREKKESFPLTVTSAQKNPTAFYLCASTLTSGVYNEQFFGPGTRLTVL.

This rearrangement joins TRBV6-5 to TRBJ1-4; D remains ambiguous. Germline V lookup: CDR1 MNHEY, CDR2 SVGAGI. The CDR3 is 15 residues long. Trimming shortened V by 7 bases and J by 3 bases, and 15 bases separated the two germline ends. The CDR3 reads CASTTTGWSNEKLFF. CDR3 bases: TGTGCCAGCACCACGACCGGGTGGTCTAATGAAAAACTGTTTTTT.

This rearrangement joins TRBV24-1 to TRBJ1-1; TRBD1 is a possible D gene (6 bases). Germline V CDR1 and CDR2: KGHDR, SFDVKD. Trimming pared 6 bases from V and 5 bases from J, leaving 12 bases between. The CDR3 has 13 residues. The CDR3 DNA is TGTGCCACCAGTCATGGGGGCCTGACTGAAGCTTTCTTT. The encoded protein is CATSHGGLTEAFF.

The rearrangement joins TRBV24-1 to TRBJ2-2, with TRBD2 matching 12 bases. The ends lost 5 bases at V and 5 bases at J; junction bases unmatched: 5. Germline V gene lookup returns CDR1 KGHDR and CDR2 SFDVKD. This CDR3 region has 16 residues. CDR3 bases: TGTGCCACCAGTGCACTAGCGGGGGGACGGACCGGGGAGCTGTTTTTT. Amino acid sequence: CATSALAGGRTGELFF.

This chain joins TRBV2 and TRBJ2-3; TRBD2 agrees at 10 bases. The CDR3 covers 14 residues. Germline-derived CDR1 and CDR2 are SNHLY and FYNNEI. The V segment lost 8 bases and the J segment 6 bases; nucleotides outside the gene matches: 8. The CDR3 spells CASDLAGGDDTQYF. CDR3 sequence (DNA): TGTGCCAGCGATTTAGCGGGAGGTGATGATACGCAGTATTTT.

This sequence joins TRBV5-1 and TRBJ1-1; 9 bases map to TRBD1. Germline assignment: CDR1 SGHRS and CDR2 YFSETQ. J lost 5 bases, V lost 4 bases, and 9 bases had no gene match. CDR3 length: 15 amino acids. Here the CDR3 reads CASSPRDRAYTEAFF. In nucleotides, the CDR3 is TGCGCCAGCAGCCCCCGGGACAGGGCGTATACTGAAGCTTTCTTT.